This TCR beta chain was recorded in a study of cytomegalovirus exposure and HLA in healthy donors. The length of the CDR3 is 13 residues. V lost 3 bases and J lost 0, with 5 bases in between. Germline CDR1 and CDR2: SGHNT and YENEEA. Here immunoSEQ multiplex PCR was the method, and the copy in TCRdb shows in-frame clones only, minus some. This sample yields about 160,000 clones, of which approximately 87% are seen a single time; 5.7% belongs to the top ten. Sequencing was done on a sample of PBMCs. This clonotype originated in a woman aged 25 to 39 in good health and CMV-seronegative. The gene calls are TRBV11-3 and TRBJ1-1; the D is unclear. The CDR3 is CASSFLLNTEAFF. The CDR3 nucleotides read TGTGCCAGCAGCTTTTTATTGAACACTGAAGCTTTCTTT.